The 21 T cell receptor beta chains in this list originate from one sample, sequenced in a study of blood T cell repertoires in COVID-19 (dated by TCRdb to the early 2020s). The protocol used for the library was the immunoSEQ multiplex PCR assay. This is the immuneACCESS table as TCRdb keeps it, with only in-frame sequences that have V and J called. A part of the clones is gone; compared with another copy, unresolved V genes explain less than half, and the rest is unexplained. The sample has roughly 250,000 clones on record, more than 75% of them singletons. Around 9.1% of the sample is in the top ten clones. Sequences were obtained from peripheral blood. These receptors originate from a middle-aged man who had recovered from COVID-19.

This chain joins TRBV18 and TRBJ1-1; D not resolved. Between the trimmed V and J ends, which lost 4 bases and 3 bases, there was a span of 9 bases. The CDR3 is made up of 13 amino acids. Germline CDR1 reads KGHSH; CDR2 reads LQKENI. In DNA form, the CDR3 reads TGTGCCAGCTCACTTGACGGAGACACTGAAGCTTTCTTT. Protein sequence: CASSLDGDTEAFF.

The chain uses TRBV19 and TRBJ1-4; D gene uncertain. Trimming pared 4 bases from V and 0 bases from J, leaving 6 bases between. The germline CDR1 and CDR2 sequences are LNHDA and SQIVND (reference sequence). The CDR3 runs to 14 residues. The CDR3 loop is CASSRRPTNEKLFF. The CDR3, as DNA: TGTGCCAGTAGTAGGAGGCCAACTAATGAAAAACTGTTTTTT. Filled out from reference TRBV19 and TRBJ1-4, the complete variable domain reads DGGITQSPKYLFRKEGQNVTLSCEQNLNHDAMYWYRQDPGQGLRLIYYSQIVNDFQKGDIAEGYSVSREKKESFPLTVTSAQKNPTAFYLCASSRRPTNEKLFFGSGTQLSVL.

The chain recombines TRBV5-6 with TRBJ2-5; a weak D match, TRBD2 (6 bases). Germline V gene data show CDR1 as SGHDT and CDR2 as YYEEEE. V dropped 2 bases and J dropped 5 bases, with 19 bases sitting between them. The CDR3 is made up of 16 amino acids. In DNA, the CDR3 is TGTGCCAGCAGCTTCCGATCGGTGAGCGGGCGTGAGACCCAGTACTTC. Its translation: CASSFRSVSGRETQYF.

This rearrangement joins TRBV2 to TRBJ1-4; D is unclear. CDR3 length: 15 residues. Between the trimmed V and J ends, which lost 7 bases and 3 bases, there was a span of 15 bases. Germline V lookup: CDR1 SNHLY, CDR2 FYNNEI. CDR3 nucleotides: TGTGCCAGCATTGATCCACGGGTATCTAATGAAAAACTGTTTTTT. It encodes CASIDPRVSNEKLFF.

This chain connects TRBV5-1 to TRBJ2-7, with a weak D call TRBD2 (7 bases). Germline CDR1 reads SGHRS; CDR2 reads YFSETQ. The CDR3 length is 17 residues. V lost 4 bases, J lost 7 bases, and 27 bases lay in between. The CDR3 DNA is TGCGCCAGCAGCCACGCCTGGCCGGGGGGCCCTCCGGTTGAGCAGTACTTC. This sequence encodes CASSHAWPGGPPVEQYF.

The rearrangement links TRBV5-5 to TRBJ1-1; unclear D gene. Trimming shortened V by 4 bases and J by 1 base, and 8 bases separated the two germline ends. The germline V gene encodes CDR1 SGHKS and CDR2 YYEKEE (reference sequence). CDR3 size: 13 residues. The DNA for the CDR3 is TGTGCCAGCAGCCCCGAGGGGAACACTGAAGCTTTCTTT. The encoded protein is CASSPEGNTEAFF.

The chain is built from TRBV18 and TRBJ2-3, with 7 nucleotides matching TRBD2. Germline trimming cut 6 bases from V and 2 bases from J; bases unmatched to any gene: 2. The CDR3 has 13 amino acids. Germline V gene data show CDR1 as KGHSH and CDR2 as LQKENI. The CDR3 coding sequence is TGTGCCAGCTCTCGGGACTACACAGATACGCAGTATTTT. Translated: CASSRDYTDTQYF.

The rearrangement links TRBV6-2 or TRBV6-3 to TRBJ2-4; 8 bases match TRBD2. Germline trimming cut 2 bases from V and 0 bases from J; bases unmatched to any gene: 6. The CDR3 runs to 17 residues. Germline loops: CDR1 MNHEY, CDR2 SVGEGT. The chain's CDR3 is CASSYRAGEVAKNIQYF. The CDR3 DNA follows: TGTGCCAGCAGTTACAGAGCGGGGGAAGTAGCCAAAAACATTCAGTACTTC.

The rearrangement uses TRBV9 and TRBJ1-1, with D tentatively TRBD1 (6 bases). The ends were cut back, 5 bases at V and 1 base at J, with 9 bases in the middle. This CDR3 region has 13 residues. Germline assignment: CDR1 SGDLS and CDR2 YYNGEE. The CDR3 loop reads CASSIQGNTEAFF. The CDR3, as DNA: TGTGCCAGCAGTATACAGGGGAACACTGAAGCTTTCTTT.

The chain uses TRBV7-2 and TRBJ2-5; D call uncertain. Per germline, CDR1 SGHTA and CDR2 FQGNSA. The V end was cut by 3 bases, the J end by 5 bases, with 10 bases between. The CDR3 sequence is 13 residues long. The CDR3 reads CASSLVGQETQYF. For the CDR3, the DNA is TGTGCCAGCAGCTTGGTGGGCCAGGAGACCCAGTACTTC.

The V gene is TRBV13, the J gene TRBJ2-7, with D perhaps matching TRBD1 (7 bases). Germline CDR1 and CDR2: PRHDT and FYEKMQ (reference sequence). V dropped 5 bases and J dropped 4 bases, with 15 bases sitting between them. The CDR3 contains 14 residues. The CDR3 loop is CASSPQGGTYEQYF. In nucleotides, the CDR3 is TGTGCCAGCAGCCCCCAGGGGGGTACGTACGAGCAGTACTTC.

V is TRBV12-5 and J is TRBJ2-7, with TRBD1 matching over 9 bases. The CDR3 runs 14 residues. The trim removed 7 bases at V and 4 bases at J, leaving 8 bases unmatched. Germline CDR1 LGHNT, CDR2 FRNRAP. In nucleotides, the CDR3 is TGTGCTAGTGCTTGGGGACAGGGTGAATACGAGCAGTACTTC. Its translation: CASAWGQGEYEQYF.

The CDR3 here is CASSRAGTGGNEQYF. The CDR3 nucleotides read TGTGCCAGCAGCCGAGCGGGAACGGGCGGGAACGAGCAGTACTTC. J is TRBJ2-7 and V is TRBV28; 7 bases are shared with TRBD2. The CDR3 has 15 residues. Germline CDR1 reads MDHEN; CDR2 reads SYDVKM. Trimming removed 6 bases from V and 5 bases from J; junction bases left unmatched: 13.

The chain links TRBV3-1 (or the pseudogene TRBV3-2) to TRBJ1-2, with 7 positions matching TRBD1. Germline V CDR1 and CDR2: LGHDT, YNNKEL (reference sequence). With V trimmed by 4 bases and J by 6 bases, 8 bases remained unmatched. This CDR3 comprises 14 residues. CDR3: CASSRKQGIHGYTF. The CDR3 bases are TGTGCCAGCAGCCGGAAACAGGGGATCCATGGCTACACCTTC.

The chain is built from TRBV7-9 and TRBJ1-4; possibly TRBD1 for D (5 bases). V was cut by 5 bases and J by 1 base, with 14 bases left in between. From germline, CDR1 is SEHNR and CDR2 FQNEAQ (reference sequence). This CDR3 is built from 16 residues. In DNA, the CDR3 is TGTGCCAGCAGCCCCGCCGCAGGGATAACTAATGAAAAACTGTTTTTT. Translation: CASSPAAGITNEKLFF.

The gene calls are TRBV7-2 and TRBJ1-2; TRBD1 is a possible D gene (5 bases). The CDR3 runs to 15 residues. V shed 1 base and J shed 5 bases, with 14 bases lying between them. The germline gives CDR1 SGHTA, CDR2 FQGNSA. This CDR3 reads CASSLVGRQIYGYTF. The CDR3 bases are TGTGCCAGCAGCTTAGTTGGCCGACAGATTTATGGCTACACCTTC.

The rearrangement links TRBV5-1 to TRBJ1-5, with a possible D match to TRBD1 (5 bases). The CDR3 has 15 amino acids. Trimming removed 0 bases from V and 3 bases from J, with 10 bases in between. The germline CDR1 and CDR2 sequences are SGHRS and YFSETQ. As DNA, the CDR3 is TGCGCCAGCAGCTTGGGTACAGGATACAATCAGCCCCAGCATTTT. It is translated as CASSLGTGYNQPQHF.

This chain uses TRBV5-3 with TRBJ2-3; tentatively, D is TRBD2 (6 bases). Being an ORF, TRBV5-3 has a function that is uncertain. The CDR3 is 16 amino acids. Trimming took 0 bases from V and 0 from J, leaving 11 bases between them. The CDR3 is CARSLEVGTSTDTQYF. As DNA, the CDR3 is TGTGCCAGAAGCTTGGAGGTGGGGACTAGCACAGATACGCAGTATTTT.

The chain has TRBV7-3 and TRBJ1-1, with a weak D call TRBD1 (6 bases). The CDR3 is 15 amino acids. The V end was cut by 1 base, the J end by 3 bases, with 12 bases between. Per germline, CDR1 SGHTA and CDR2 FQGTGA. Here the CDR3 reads CASSLKGGRDTEAFF. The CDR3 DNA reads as TGTGCCAGCAGCTTAAAAGGGGGGAGGGACACTGAAGCTTTCTTT.

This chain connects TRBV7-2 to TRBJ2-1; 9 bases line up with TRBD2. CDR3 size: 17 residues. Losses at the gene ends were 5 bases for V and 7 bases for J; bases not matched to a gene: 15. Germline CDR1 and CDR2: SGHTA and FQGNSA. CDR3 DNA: TGTGCCAGCAGCGCCCACCACGGCGGGGGGGCGAGTAATGAGCAGTTCTTC. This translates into CASSAHHGGGASNEQFF.

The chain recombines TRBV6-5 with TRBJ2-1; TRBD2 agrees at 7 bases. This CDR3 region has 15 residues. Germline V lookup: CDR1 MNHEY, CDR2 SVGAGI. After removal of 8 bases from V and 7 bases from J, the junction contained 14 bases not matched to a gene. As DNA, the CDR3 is TGTGCCAGCTCAGGCGGGAGTCCAAATCCTAATGAGCAGTTCTTC. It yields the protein CASSGGSPNPNEQFF.